This T cell receptor (beta chain) was obtained from a study of blood T cell repertoires in COVID-19. As for the study in general: Sites in the United States, Italy and Spain provided acute and convalescent COVID-19 samples.

Data came from immunoSEQ multiplex PCR; TCRdb stores just in-frame clones and leaves some out. The sample yields 250,000 to 300,000 clones, 65% to 90% seen once. This clone was seen a handful of times. Trimming stripped 7 bases from V and 6 bases from J, with 9 bases between. Germline V gene lookup returns CDR1 MNHEY and CDR2 SVGAGI. The CDR3 runs to 12 residues. The TCR originated in a woman aged 60-75 years with active or convalescent COVID-19. This chain joins TRBV6-5 and TRBJ2-2, with D hard to call. Sequencing was performed on peripheral blood. CDR3 sequence: CASMRFPGELFF. For the CDR3, the DNA is TGTGCCAGCATGAGGTTCCCCGGGGAGCTGTTTTTT.